The next 26 T cell receptor beta chains were all read from a single sample in a study of cytomegalovirus exposure and HLA in healthy donors. A multiplex PCR was run with 60 Vbeta primers and 13 Jbeta primers. Assay: immunoSEQ multiplex PCR; the TCRdb copy retains only in-frame clones and omits some. The sample gives about 160,000 clones, around 64% of which show up once; 2.8% is in the top ten. The sample was PBMCs. These receptors came from a woman in her thirties in good health and CMV-seronegative.

This clone was seen a handful of times. The V gene is TRBV5-4, the J gene TRBJ1-1, with 7 bases identical to TRBD1. V lost 4 bases to trimming and J lost 2 bases; unmatched junction nucleotides: 11. CDR1 and CDR2 (germline): SGHNT, YYREEE (reference sequence). The CDR3 length is 16 residues. The DNA of the CDR3 is TGTGCCAGCAGCCATTTCCGGGACAGATCAAACACTGAAGCTTTCTTT. Encoded protein: CASSHFRDRSNTEAFF.

This clone was observed a few times. This chain uses TRBV5-1 with TRBJ2-1; 12 positions agree with TRBD2. The CDR3 totals 16 residues. Germline assignment: CDR1 SGHRS and CDR2 YFSETQ. V shed 2 bases and J 7 bases; nucleotides not matched to a gene: 7. The CDR3 region is CASSFTSGGLTNEQFF. The CDR3 DNA follows: TGCGCCAGCAGCTTTACTAGCGGGGGGTTAACAAATGAGCAGTTCTTC.

The chain uses TRBV7-9 and TRBJ1-1; D gene ambiguous. Deletions cut 6 bases from V and 2 bases from J, with 13 bases between. Germline V CDR1 and CDR2: SEHNR, FQNEAQ (reference sequence). The CDR3 spans 14 residues. CDR3 loop: CASSKSPGNTEAFF. Written as DNA, the CDR3 is TGTGCCAGCAGTAAATCCCCGGGAAACACTGAAGCTTTCTTT. The variable domain in full, with the rest retrieved from reference TRBV7-9 and TRBJ1-1, is DTGVSQNPRHKITKRGQNVTFRCDPISEHNRLYWYRQTLGQGPEFLTYFQNEAQLEKSRLLSDRFSAERPKGSFSTLEIQRTEQGDSAMYLCASSKSPGNTEAFFGQGTRLTVV.

This clone has only a few counts. The V and J genes are TRBV28 and TRBJ1-3; D is unclear. Per germline, CDR1 MDHEN and CDR2 SYDVKM. The V gene lost 4 bases and the J gene lost 0 bases, with 16 bases spanning the gap. The CDR3 totals 17 residues. The CDR3 nucleotides are TGTGCCAGCAGTTCCATCTTCAGGCGAATCTCTGGAAACACCATATATTTT. Translated, it gives CASSSIFRRISGNTIYF.

This chain connects TRBV29-1 to TRBJ1-6, with unresolved D. Germline V gene data show CDR1 as SQVTM and CDR2 as ANQGSEA. This CDR3 has 13 amino acids. The germline V and J ends were trimmed by 3 bases and 4 bases, with 7 bases remaining between them. CDR3: CSVEFSYNSPLHF. As DNA, the CDR3 is TGCAGCGTTGAGTTTTCTTATAATTCACCCCTCCACTTT.

This clone was picked up a small number of times. The V and J genes are TRBV5-6 and TRBJ2-5; D gene unclear. V shed 1 base and J shed 0 bases, with 4 bases lying between them. This CDR3 has 13 residues. CDR1 and CDR2 from the germline V gene are SGHDT and YYEEEE. DNA for the CDR3: TGTGCCAGCAGCTTGACTGACCAAGAGACCCAGTACTTC. This codes for CASSLTDQETQYF.

Here the CDR3 DNA reads TGTGCCAGCAGTATTGCCCGGGGGAATAACTATGGCTACACCTTC. It encodes CASSIARGNNYGYTF. The chain links TRBV27 to TRBJ1-2; D is possibly TRBD1 (5 bases). V was trimmed by 5 bases and J by 1 base, leaving 14 bases between them. CDR1 MNHEY and CDR2 SMNVEV come from the germline V gene (reference sequence). This CDR3 has 15 residues.

The chain has TRBV6-1 and TRBJ1-3, with D maybe TRBD1 (5 bases). The germline V gene encodes CDR1 MNHNS and CDR2 SASEGT. V was trimmed by 8 bases and J by 12 bases, leaving 11 bases between them. CDR3 size: 10 residues. CDR3 nucleotide sequence: TGTGCCAGCGGGGCTTATGACATATATTTT. It specifies CASGAYDIYF.

This clone was counted between two and nine times. The rearrangement joins TRBV2 to TRBJ1-1; D is unresolved. V dropped 3 bases and J dropped 5 bases, with 7 bases sitting between them. The CDR3 is made up of 12 amino acids. Germline V CDR1 and CDR2: SNHLY, FYNNEI. CDR3 in amino acids: CASSDVTTEAFF. The CDR3 region has the DNA TGTGCCAGCAGTGATGTTACAACTGAAGCTTTCTTT.

For the CDR3, the DNA is TGCGCCAGCAGCAGAAGCGGGTCCGGAGAATACGAGCAGTACTTC. It encodes CASSRSGSGEYEQYF. The V and J genes are TRBV5-1 and TRBJ2-7; maybe TRBD2 (6 bases). The V end lost 4 bases, the J end lost 4 bases, and 18 bases lay between the germline ends. Germline loops: CDR1 SGHRS, CDR2 YFSETQ. The CDR3 contains 15 residues.

The chain has TRBV19 and TRBJ1-5; the match to TRBD1 covers 8 bases. V shed 5 bases, J shed 7 bases, and the junction held 1 base outside the gene matches. The CDR3 sequence is 12 residues long. Looked up from germline, CDR1 is LNHDA and CDR2 is SQIVND (reference sequence). CDR3 loop: CASSWTGQPQHF. CDR3 in DNA: TGTGCCAGTAGTTGGACAGGGCAGCCCCAGCATTTT. The full variable domain, rest sourced from reference TRBV19 and TRBJ1-5, is DGGITQSPKYLFRKEGQNVTLSCEQNLNHDAMYWYRQDPGQGLRLIYYSQIVNDFQKGDIAEGYSVSREKKESFPLTVTSAQKNPTAFYLCASSWTGQPQHFGDGTRLSIL.

The rearrangement uses TRBV11-1 and TRBJ1-1; D ambiguous. The germline V and J ends were trimmed by 6 bases and 6 bases, with 11 bases remaining between them. Germline V gives CDR1 SGHAT, CDR2 FQDESV (reference sequence). CDR3 size: 12 residues. The CDR3 spells CASRLLGAEAFF. CDR3 in DNA: TGTGCCAGCAGACTATTAGGTGCTGAAGCTTTCTTT.

The CDR3, as DNA: TGTGCCAGTCGGGGGGAGCTGTTTTTT. It encodes CASRGELFF. The chain couples TRBV19 to TRBJ2-2; D not certain. The V end was cut by 8 bases, the J end by 8 bases, with 3 bases between. The CDR3 totals 9 residues. Germline CDR1 and CDR2: LNHDA and SQIVND (reference sequence).

V and J are TRBV18 and TRBJ2-1; the match to TRBD1 covers 7 bases. CDR3 size: 15 residues. V lost 2 bases, J lost 3 bases, and 4 bases stayed unmatched. Germline-derived CDR1 and CDR2 are KGHSH and LQKENI. CDR3 DNA sequence: TGTGCCAGCTCACCAAGGGGGCTCGACTACAATGAGCAGTTCTTC. It yields the protein CASSPRGLDYNEQFF.

The rearrangement uses TRBV28 and TRBJ2-3; 15 bases fit TRBD2. This CDR3 spans 17 amino acids. Looked up from germline, CDR1 is MDHEN and CDR2 is SYDVKM. V lost 4 bases, J lost 4 bases, and 6 bases stayed unmatched. In DNA, the CDR3 is TGTGCCAGCAGTTACTGGACTAGCGGGGGGGCAGCAGATACGCAGTATTTT. Protein sequence: CASSYWTSGGAADTQYF.

This chain links TRBV9 with TRBJ2-5, with D possibly TRBD2 on 5 matching bases. V was pared by 7 bases and J by 0 bases, with 10 bases between. CDR3 length equals 13 residues. The germline V gene has CDR1 SGDLS and CDR2 YYNGEE. The DNA for the CDR3 is TGTGCCAGCGCTCAGCGGAACCAAGAGACCCAGTACTTC. Protein product: CASAQRNQETQYF.

The chain has TRBV9 and TRBJ2-2, with 9 bases matching TRBD2. Germline CDR1 is SGDLS and CDR2 is YYNGEE. The CDR3 is made up of 16 amino acids. V shed 1 base, J shed 5 bases, and the junction held 6 bases outside the gene matches. The DNA for the CDR3 is TGTGCCAGCAGCGTAAGGTCTAGCGGGACTACCGGGGAGCTGTTTTTT. Its protein product is CASSVRSSGTTGELFF.

This chain connects TRBV6-5 to TRBJ2-1, with TRBD1 identical over 8 bases. CDR3 length: 15 residues. The trim removed 5 bases at V and 2 bases at J, leaving 5 bases unmatched. The germline V gene has CDR1 MNHEY and CDR2 SVGAGI. Here the CDR3 DNA reads TGTGCCAGCAGTCTTCAGGGGGCGACCTACAATGAGCAGTTCTTC. Its protein is CASSLQGATYNEQFF.

This clone has only a few counts. This chain connects TRBV5-3 to TRBJ2-5, with D possibly TRBD2 on 7 matching bases. TRBV5-3 is an ORF, and what it does is uncertain. The CDR3 runs to 13 residues. Between the trimmed V and J ends, which lost 6 bases and 2 bases, there was a span of 11 bases. Here the CDR3 DNA reads TGTGCCAGAATAGGGGGAGGGCAAGAGACCCAGTACTTC. Translating gives CARIGGGQETQYF.

The rearrangement joins TRBV7-9 to TRBJ1-3, with 9 bases that match TRBD1. Germline-derived CDR1 and CDR2 are SEHNR and FQNEAQ (reference sequence). The CDR3 length is 16 residues. The trim removed 3 bases at V and 6 bases at J, leaving 9 bases unmatched. CDR3: CASSFAMTGGINTIYF. The DNA of the CDR3 is TGTGCCAGCAGCTTCGCGATGACAGGGGGTATAAACACCATATATTTT.

J is TRBJ2-7 and V is TRBV4-2, with a weak D call TRBD2 (6 bases). The germline V gene encodes CDR1 LGHNA and CDR2 YNFKEQ. Trimming pared 0 bases from V and 4 bases from J, leaving 19 bases between. The CDR3 totals 17 residues. CDR3 sequence reads: CASSQEGTGQGGYEQYF. In DNA form, the CDR3 reads TGTGCCAGCAGCCAAGAGGGGACGGGGCAGGGAGGTTACGAGCAGTACTTC.

This clone has a handful of counts. This chain links TRBV19 with TRBJ2-7; 7 nucleotides agree with TRBD2. The CDR3 is made up of 14 amino acids. Germline V gene sequence: CDR1 LNHDA, CDR2 SQIVND (reference sequence). V was clipped by 3 bases and J by 3 bases; unmatched bases: 5. Here the CDR3 reads CASSIGGGDYEQYF. The CDR3 DNA is TGTGCCAGTAGTATTGGGGGGGGAGACTACGAGCAGTACTTC. Full variable domain (rest looked up from reference TRBV19 and TRBJ2-7): DGGITQSPKYLFRKEGQNVTLSCEQNLNHDAMYWYRQDPGQGLRLIYYSQIVNDFQKGDIAEGYSVSREKKESFPLTVTSAQKNPTAFYLCASSIGGGDYEQYFGPGTRLTVT.

A word on this clone: Compared with germline, one end of the junction differs, possibly owing to a read error. V usage is TRBV19 and J usage is TRBJ1-1; D gene unclear. The V gene's germline CDR1 is LNHDA and CDR2 SQIVND (reference sequence). CDR3 length: 15 residues. CDR3 loop: CASRHPDSRNSEAFF. The CDR3 DNA is TGTGCCAGCCGACATCCGGACTCAAGGAACAGTGAAGCTTTCTTT.

This chain links TRBV9 with TRBJ1-4, with TRBD1 as a possible D gene (5 bases). Germline V gene lookup returns CDR1 SGDLS and CDR2 YYNGEE. V was shortened by 0 bases and J by 8 bases, with 17 bases between the two germline ends. This CDR3 spans 16 amino acids. The CDR3 coding sequence is TGTGCCAGCAGCGTAGGTGGGGGGACCCTTCGGGAAAAACTGTTTTTT. This sequence encodes CASSVGGGTLREKLFF.

The chain couples TRBV25-1 to TRBJ2-7, with D tentatively TRBD1 (5 bases). V lost 4 bases and J 3 bases, leaving 13 bases between the germline ends. The CDR3 runs 14 residues. In germline, CDR1 is MGHDK, CDR2 SYGVNS. The CDR3 DNA reads as TGTGCCAGCAGTGGTACCGAAGACAGCTACGAGCAGTACTTC. It is translated as CASSGTEDSYEQYF.

This rearrangement joins TRBV7-9 to TRBJ2-5; D is possibly TRBD2 (5 bases). The CDR3 contains 12 residues. The germline gives CDR1 SEHNR, CDR2 FQNEAQ (reference sequence). V was clipped by 10 bases and J by 5 bases, with 14 bases between them. CDR3 DNA: TGTGCCACCACCGGGGTCAGGGAGACCCAGTACTTC. This codes for CATTGVRETQYF.